This record covers a single T cell receptor beta chain. Its matching antigen is unknown. The data belong to a study of CD8+ T cells in alopecia areata. Whole-study context: Treated individuals took tofacitinib by mouth, 5 to 10 mg twice daily.

Indicated treatment: oral pan-JAK inhibitor, 5-10 mg twice daily. Findings and caveats of the study: Uncertainty about whether baseline CD8+ expansion is linked to response remains, with one nonresponder.

It was cDNA, reverse transcribed from extracted RNA, that served as the sequencing template. Repertoires were generated with immunoSEQ multiplex PCR, while TCRdb's copy carries only in-frame clones and drops some. Here the sample spans under 200,000 clones, around 60% being singletons. This sequence originates from a human donor with alopecia areata. The specimen was CD4+ T cells sorted from blood, collected at week 24, from a patient treated with tofacitinib.

CDR3 residues: CASSQGSSGNTIYF. CDR3 DNA: TGTGCCAGCAGCCAAGGTTCCTCTGGAAACACCATATATTTT. V and J are TRBV4-2 and TRBJ1-3; D is unclear. Looked up from germline, CDR1 is LGHNA and CDR2 is YNFKEQ. V shed 1 base and J shed 0 bases, with 4 bases lying between them. The CDR3 sequence is 14 residues long.